This T cell receptor (beta chain) is from a study of CD8+ T cells in alopecia areata. Study-level background: Twice a day, 5 to 10 mg of oral tofacitinib was administered to treated patients. The protocol delivered tofacitinib for 6 to 18 months, then withdrew it for 6 months. Study-wide results and limits: Scalp samples also yield sequences of resident alphabeta T cells from normal skin.

Once RNA had been extracted, it was reverse transcribed into cDNA to act as the sequencing template. Clones were sequenced by immunoSEQ multiplex PCR, and TCRdb holds only the in-frame ones, with some missing. The sample includes approximately 180,000 clones, 50% to 60% of them seen just once. The germline gives CDR1 DFQATT, CDR2 SNEGSKA (reference sequence). CDR3 size: 10 residues. With 5 bases removed from V and 5 bases from J, the gap between germline ends came to 6 bases. A word on this clone: Its cognate antigen is unknown. Additional DNA sequences in this sample encode the identical CDR3.

Using a FACSAria, the CD4+ and CD8+ T cells were sorted from the PBMCs. The clonotype originates from a human donor with alopecia areata. The chain recombines TRBV20-1 with TRBJ2-5; D is uncertain. The source material was CD4+ T cells sorted from blood, sampled at week 0. The DNA of the CDR3 is TGCAGTGCTCCCCGGGAGACCCAGTACTTC. Protein product: CSAPRETQYF.